This entry features one TCR beta chain sequence. The CDR3 covers 15 residues. Trimming removed 3 bases from V and 3 bases from J, with 14 bases in between. Germline V lookup: CDR1 SGHVS, CDR2 FNYEAQ. The cohort comprised adults aged roughly 18 to 95 years residing in 20 to 25 US areas. Grouping used clinical history reported by participants in a survey and questionnaire. Participants in the exposed group had met a COVID-19 case in the 2 weeks before joining the study. This table comes from immunoSEQ multiplex PCR, and its TCRdb copy is limited to in-frame clones, with some not included. In the table there are 400,000 to 500,000 clones, nearly 90% of which are singletons. The entry originates in a study of blood T cell repertoires in COVID-19. As for the study in general: Researchers got acute and convalescent COVID-19 samples from the United States, Italy and Spain.

The sample taken for sequencing was PBMCs or T cells enriched from blood (not recorded which). The chain links TRBV7-6 to TRBJ1-2; D not certain. The TCR sequence derives from a woman younger than 30 who had been exposed to COVID-19. CDR3 protein: CASSFRDARDYGYTF. The CDR3 DNA is TGTGCCAGCAGCTTCCGAGACGCACGGGACTATGGCTACACCTTC.